The source of this T cell receptor beta chain is a study of blood T cell repertoires in COVID-19. Assay used: immunoSEQ multiplex PCR; TCRdb lists only in-frame clones, some missing. The table includes about 300,000 clones, about 90% detected once. This CDR3 contains 12 residues. The ends lost 10 bases at V and 4 bases at J; junction bases unmatched: 5. CDR1 is MNHNY and CDR2 is SVGAGI in the germline V gene (reference sequence). The genes are TRBV6-6 and TRBJ2-3, with 7 bases lining up with TRBD2. Sequencing was performed on PBMCs or T cells enriched from blood (not recorded which). This TCR was sampled from a woman in her twenties or thirties who had recovered from COVID-19. The CDR3 sequence: CATKRGADTQYF. CDR3 DNA sequence: TGTGCCACCAAACGGGGGGCAGATACGCAGTATTTT.